This T cell receptor beta chain was obtained from a study of shared clonotypes between healthy human individuals. Study observations and caveats: At large depth, rarefaction still showed sorted-subset sequencing to be incomplete. Naive subsets generally had larger estimated richness than memory subsets.

In regard to this clone: Its antigen is not known.

This was a deep-level run. Sequencing was performed with immunoSEQ multiplex PCR; in TCRdb, only in-frame clones are kept and a portion is missing. The repertoire holds approximately 940,000 clones, approximately 76% seen once, with about 1.5% in the top ten. V dropped 4 bases and J dropped 6 bases, with 16 bases sitting between them. The CDR3 has 14 amino acids. From germline, CDR1 is MNHNS and CDR2 SASEGT. The chain is built from TRBV6-1 and TRBJ2-7; maybe TRBD1 (6 bases). Source material: memory CD4+ T cells sorted from blood. Stated subset: CD45RA-negative fraction. The source of this sequence is a young man in good health. CDR3: CASSGVTGVREQYF. CDR3 nucleotides: TGTGCCAGCAGTGGCGTGACAGGAGTACGCGAGCAGTACTTC.